This T cell receptor beta chain is from a study of cytomegalovirus exposure and HLA in healthy donors. The PCR ran on 60 Vbeta and 13 Jbeta primers. Sequenced by immunoSEQ multiplex PCR; TCRdb stores in-frame clones only, minus some. Of approximately 140,000 clones in the sample, roughly 82% were seen once. Germline-derived CDR1 and CDR2 are SQVTM and ANQGSEA. The CDR3 contains 13 residues. V was trimmed by 3 bases and J by 5 bases, leaving 10 bases between them. The origin of this receptor is a boy aged 10-17 years in good health and CMV-seronegative. The chain joins TRBV29-1 to TRBJ1-4; D possibly corresponds to TRBD1 (5 bases). Sequencing was done on a sample of PBMCs. The CDR3 loop reads CSVEAGLNEKLFF. The CDR3 bases are TGCAGCGTTGAGGCGGGACTCAATGAAAAACTGTTTTTT.